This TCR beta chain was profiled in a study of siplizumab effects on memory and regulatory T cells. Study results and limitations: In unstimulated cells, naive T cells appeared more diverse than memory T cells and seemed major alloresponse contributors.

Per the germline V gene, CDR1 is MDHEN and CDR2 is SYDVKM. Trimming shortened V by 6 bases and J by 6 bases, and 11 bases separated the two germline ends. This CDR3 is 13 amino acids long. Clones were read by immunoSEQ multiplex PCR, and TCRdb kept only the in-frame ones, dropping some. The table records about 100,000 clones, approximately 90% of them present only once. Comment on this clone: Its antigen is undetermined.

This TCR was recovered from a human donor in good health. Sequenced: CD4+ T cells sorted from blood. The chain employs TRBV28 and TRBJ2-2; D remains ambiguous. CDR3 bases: TGTGCCAGCAGCGAACCCCTCCCCGGGGAGCTGTTTTTT. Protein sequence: CASSEPLPGELFF.